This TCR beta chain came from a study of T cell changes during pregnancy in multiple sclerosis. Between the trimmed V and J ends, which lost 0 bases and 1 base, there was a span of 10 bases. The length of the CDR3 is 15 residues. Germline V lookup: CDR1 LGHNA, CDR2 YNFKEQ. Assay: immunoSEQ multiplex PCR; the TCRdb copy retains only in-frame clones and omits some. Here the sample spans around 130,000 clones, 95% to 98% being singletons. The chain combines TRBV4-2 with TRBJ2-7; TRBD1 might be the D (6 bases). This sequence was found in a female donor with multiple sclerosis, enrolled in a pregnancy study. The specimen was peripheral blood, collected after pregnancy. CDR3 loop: CASSQDLGQSYEQYF. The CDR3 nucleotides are TGTGCCAGCAGCCAAGATCTCGGACAGTCCTACGAGCAGTACTTC.